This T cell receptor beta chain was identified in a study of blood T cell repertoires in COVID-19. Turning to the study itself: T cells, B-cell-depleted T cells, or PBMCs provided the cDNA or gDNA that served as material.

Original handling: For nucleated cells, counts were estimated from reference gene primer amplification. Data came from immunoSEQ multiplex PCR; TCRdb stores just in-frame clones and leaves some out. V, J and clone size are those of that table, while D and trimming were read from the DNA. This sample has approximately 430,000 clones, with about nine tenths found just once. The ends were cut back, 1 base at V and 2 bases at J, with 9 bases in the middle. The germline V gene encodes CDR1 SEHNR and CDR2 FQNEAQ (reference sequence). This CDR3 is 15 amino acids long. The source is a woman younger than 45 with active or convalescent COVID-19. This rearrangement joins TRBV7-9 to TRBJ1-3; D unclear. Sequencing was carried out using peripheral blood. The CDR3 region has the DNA TGTGCCAGCAGCTTAGTCGAGTTCGCTGGAAACACCATATATTTT. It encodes CASSLVEFAGNTIYF.